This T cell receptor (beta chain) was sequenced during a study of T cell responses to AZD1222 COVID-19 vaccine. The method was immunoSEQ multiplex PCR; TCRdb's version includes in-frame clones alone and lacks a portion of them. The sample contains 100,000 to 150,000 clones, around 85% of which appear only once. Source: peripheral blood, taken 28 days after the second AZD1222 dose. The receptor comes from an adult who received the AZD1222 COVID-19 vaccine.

The CDR3 protein is CAWTPQGTDTEAFF. Written as DNA, the CDR3 is TGTGCCTGGACCCCCCAAGGGACGGACACTGAAGCTTTCTTT. J is TRBJ1-1 and V is TRBV30; D is perhaps TRBD1 (5 bases). From germline, CDR1 is GTSNPN and CDR2 SVGIG (reference sequence). The CDR3 runs 14 residues. V lost 4 bases, J lost 3 bases, and 15 bases lay in between.